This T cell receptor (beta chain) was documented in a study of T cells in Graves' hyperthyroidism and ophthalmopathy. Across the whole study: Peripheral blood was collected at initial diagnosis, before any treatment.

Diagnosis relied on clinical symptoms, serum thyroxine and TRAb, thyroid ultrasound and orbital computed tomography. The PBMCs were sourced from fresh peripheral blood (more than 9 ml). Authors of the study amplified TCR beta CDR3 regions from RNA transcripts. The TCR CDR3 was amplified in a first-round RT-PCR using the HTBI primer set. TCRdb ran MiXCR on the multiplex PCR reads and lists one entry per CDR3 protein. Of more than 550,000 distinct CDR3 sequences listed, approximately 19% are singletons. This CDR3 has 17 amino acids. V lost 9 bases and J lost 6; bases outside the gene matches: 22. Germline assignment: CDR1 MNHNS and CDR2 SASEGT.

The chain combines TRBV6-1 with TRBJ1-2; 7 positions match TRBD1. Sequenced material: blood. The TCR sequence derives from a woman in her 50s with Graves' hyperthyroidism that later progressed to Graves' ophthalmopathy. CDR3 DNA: TGTGCCAGTACACGGACAGGAGCGGTAGAACTATCGAATGGCTACACCTTC. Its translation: CASTRTGAVELSNGYTF.